The source of this TCR beta chain is a study of cytomegalovirus exposure and HLA in healthy donors. Study information: An early release of data contained about 85 million unique TCRs, which came from HLA-typed donors.

Both 60 Vbeta primers and 13 Jbeta primers went into the PCR. The protocol was immunoSEQ multiplex PCR, while the TCRdb copy is restricted to in-frame clones and leaves out a portion. Altogether roughly 150,000 clones are present, 75% being singletons, with the ten largest covering around 11%. In regard to this clone: Antigen unknown.

Study-level results: Some highly shared sequence variants likely arose as a pipeline artifact. Roughly uniform sequencing depth across donors was assumed, possibly incorrectly. The study found most TCR sequences rare, yet found some public TCRs in many donors.

The sample comprised PBMCs. The clonotype originates from a man aged 18 to 29 in good health and CMV-seropositive.

This CDR3 reads CASSLGQLDEQYF. In DNA form, the CDR3 reads TGTGCCAGCTCGTTGGGACAGCTCGACGAGCAGTACTTC. The chain is built from TRBV18 and TRBJ2-7; 7 nucleotides align to TRBD1. CDR1 and CDR2 from the germline V gene are KGHSH and LQKENI. The CDR3 totals 13 residues. V shed 6 bases, J shed 5 bases, and the junction held 7 bases outside the gene matches.